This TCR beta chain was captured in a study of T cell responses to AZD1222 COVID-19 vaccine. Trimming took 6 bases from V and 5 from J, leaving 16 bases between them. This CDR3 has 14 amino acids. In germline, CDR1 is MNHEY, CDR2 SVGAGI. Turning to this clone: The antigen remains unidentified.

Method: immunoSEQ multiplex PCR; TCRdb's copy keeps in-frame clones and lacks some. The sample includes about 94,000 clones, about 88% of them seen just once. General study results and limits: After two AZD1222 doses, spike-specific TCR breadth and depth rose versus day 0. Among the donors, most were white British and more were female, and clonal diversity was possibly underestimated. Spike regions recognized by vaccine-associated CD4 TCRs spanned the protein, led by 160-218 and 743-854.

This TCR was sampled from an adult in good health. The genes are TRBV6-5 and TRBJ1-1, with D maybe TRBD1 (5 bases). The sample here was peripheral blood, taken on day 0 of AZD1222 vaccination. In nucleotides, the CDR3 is TGTGCCAGCAGCCTAATTAGGGGCACGACTGAAGCTTTCTTT. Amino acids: CASSLIRGTTEAFF.